Below, 20 T cell receptor beta chains from the same sample are listed, as sequenced in a study of blood T cell repertoires in COVID-19. The assay was immunoSEQ multiplex PCR, and TCRdb's table has in-frame clones only and misses some. The sample has about 230,000 clones, 85% to 90% seen once; the top ten hold around a sixth. The specimen was PBMCs or T cells enriched from blood (not recorded which). The receptors derive from a young man who had recovered from COVID-19.

The V and J genes are TRBV7-9 and TRBJ1-2, with TRBD1 matching 7 bases. This CDR3 has 13 residues. Germline CDR1 SEHNR, CDR2 FQNEAQ (reference sequence). The ends lost 4 bases at V and 2 bases at J; junction bases unmatched: 1. The CDR3 DNA reads as TGTGCCAGCAGCTCGACAGGGAACTATGGCTACACCTTC. As protein: CASSSTGNYGYTF. Full variable domain (remainder filled in from reference TRBV7-9 and TRBJ1-2): DTGVSQNPRHKITKRGQNVTFRCDPISEHNRLYWYRQTLGQGPEFLTYFQNEAQLEKSRLLSDRFSAERPKGSFSTLEIQRTEQGDSAMYLCASSSTGNYGYTFGSGTRLTVV.

This chain uses TRBV21-1 with TRBJ2-1; TRBD2, the D gene given by the table, was not confirmed from the DNA. TRBV21-1 is shown as a pseudogene. This CDR3 region has 18 residues. The CDR3 loop reads CASSPRGRVAGEIYEQFF. DNA of the CDR3: TGTGCCAGCAGCCCAAGAGGTAGGGTAGCGGGGGAAATCTATGAGCAGTTCTTC.

This clone was seen once. J is TRBJ1-5 and V is TRBV13; 8 nucleotides line up with TRBD1. Germline V CDR1 and CDR2: PRHDT, FYEKMQ (reference sequence). This CDR3 region has 17 residues. The junction had 10 bases not matched to a gene; V was cut back by 6 bases and J by 0 bases. The CDR3 sequence is CASSYRTGNDSNQPQHF. In DNA form, the CDR3 reads TGTGCCAGCAGTTACCGGACAGGGAACGATAGCAATCAGCCCCAGCATTTT.

A note on this clone: Other DNA sequences in the sample encode the same CDR3. The gene calls are TRBV6-1 and TRBJ2-7, with 10 bases that match TRBD2. Per the germline V gene, CDR1 is MNHNS and CDR2 is SASEGT. CDR3 length equals 15 residues. V lost 2 bases and J lost 4; bases outside the gene matches: 5. The DNA for the CDR3 is TGTGCCAGCAGTGAATCTAGCGGGAGCTGGTACGAGCAGTACTTC. This codes for CASSESSGSWYEQYF.

The chain links TRBV10-3 to TRBJ1-3, with D perhaps matching TRBD1 (6 bases). This CDR3 is built from 17 residues. Germline V gives CDR1 ENHRY, CDR2 SYGVKD. Trimming shortened V by 6 bases and J by 8 bases, and 26 bases separated the two germline ends. CDR3: CAIRLFRQDLLFDTIYF. Written as DNA, the CDR3 is TGTGCCATCAGGCTATTCCGACAGGACCTGCTCTTTGACACCATATATTTT.

V is TRBV5-4 and J is TRBJ1-5; perhaps TRBD1 as D (5 bases). Per the germline V gene, CDR1 is SGHNT and CDR2 is YYREEE (reference sequence). Trimming removed 0 bases at V and 6 bases at J, with 13 bases between. The CDR3 runs 15 residues. The CDR3 protein is CASSLDQGFGQPQHF. The CDR3 nucleotides read TGTGCCAGCAGCTTGGACCAGGGCTTCGGTCAGCCCCAGCATTTT.

The V call is TRBV4-1, the J call TRBJ2-7; a possible D gene is TRBD1 (5 bases). V was trimmed by 1 base and J by 2 bases, leaving 6 bases between them. The V gene's germline CDR1 is MGHRA and CDR2 YSYEKL. The CDR3 is 13 amino acids. CDR3 in amino acids: CASSQGRAYEQYF. Written as DNA, the CDR3 is TGCGCCAGCAGCCAAGGCAGGGCCTACGAGCAGTACTTC.

This sequence joins TRBV7-9 and TRBJ2-1; 9 positions match TRBD2. J lost 7 bases, V lost 10 bases, and 11 bases had no gene match. The CDR3 totals 14 residues. CDR1 and CDR2 from the germline V gene are SEHNR and FQNEAQ (reference sequence). CDR3 in amino acids: CATIRLAAANEQFF. CDR3 coding DNA: TGTGCCACCATAAGACTAGCGGCAGCGAATGAGCAGTTCTTC.

This chain uses TRBV7-9 with TRBJ2-7, with 7 nucleotides matching TRBD2. V shed 4 bases and J 6 bases; nucleotides not matched to a gene: 0. The CDR3 contains 11 residues. Germline V CDR1 and CDR2: SEHNR, FQNEAQ (reference sequence). The CDR3: CASSSSGEQYF. CDR3 in DNA: TGTGCCAGCAGCTCTAGCGGCGAGCAGTACTTC.

The chain has TRBV18 and TRBJ2-2, with 7 bases lining up with TRBD2. The CDR3 has 14 amino acids. The junction had 7 bases not matched to a gene; V was cut back by 8 bases and J by 4 bases. Germline values: CDR1 KGHSH, CDR2 LQKENI. CDR3 sequence (DNA): TGTGCCAGCCGACCCACTAGCGCCACCGGGGAGCTGTTTTTT. Translated, it gives CASRPTSATGELFF.

This chain joins TRBV24-1 and TRBJ2-1, with TRBD1 identical over 7 bases. The CDR3 is made up of 15 amino acids. The germline V gene has CDR1 KGHDR and CDR2 SFDVKD. With V trimmed by 2 bases and J by 4 bases, 4 bases remained unmatched. The CDR3 here is CATSDWVGQYNEQFF. The CDR3 nucleotides read TGTGCCACCAGTGATTGGGTGGGACAGTACAATGAGCAGTTCTTC.

The rearrangement uses TRBV5-1 and TRBJ2-5; 9 bases map to TRBD2. The CDR3 is 17 residues long. The V gene's germline CDR1 is SGHRS and CDR2 YFSETQ. V gave up 4 bases and J gave up 1 base; unmatched junction bases: 11. This chain's CDR3 is CASSLRVAGVLQETQYF. The DNA for the CDR3 is TGCGCCAGCAGCCTTCGGGTAGCGGGGGTGCTCCAAGAGACCCAGTACTTC.

Here the CDR3 DNA reads TGTGCCAGCAGCTTTTACACAGATACGCAGTATTTT. Protein sequence: CASSFYTDTQYF. The chain carries TRBV7-2 and TRBJ2-3, with no clear D. The CDR3 spans 12 residues. The V gene's germline CDR1 is SGHTA and CDR2 FQGNSA. Deletions cut 3 bases from V and 2 bases from J, with 3 bases between.

This chain joins TRBV27 and TRBJ2-7; D possibly corresponds to TRBD1 (5 bases). V lost 3 bases and J lost 3, with 12 bases in between. Germline assignment: CDR1 MNHEY and CDR2 SMNVEV (reference sequence). This CDR3 region has 14 residues. CDR3 coding DNA: TGTGCCAGCAGTTTGACAAGGGGCTTCTACGAGCAGTACTTC. It codes for CASSLTRGFYEQYF.

This chain joins TRBV19 and TRBJ2-1, with 11 bases lining up with TRBD2. The CDR3 length is 14 residues. V dropped 7 bases and J dropped 6; count of bases not matched to a gene: 5. CDR1 and CDR2 (germline): LNHDA, SQIVND (reference sequence). For the CDR3, the DNA is TGTGCCAGTACCAGACTAGCGGGACCCAATGAGCAGTTCTTC. It yields the protein CASTRLAGPNEQFF.

The chain has TRBV28 and TRBJ2-7; 11 bases line up with TRBD2. CDR1 is MDHEN and CDR2 is SYDVKM in the germline V gene. The V gene end was trimmed by 3 bases and the J gene end by 1 base; junction bases not matched to a gene: 5. The CDR3 extends over 16 amino acids. CDR3: CASSLTGTSGSYEQYF. The CDR3 DNA reads as TGTGCCAGCAGTTTGACCGGGACTAGCGGTTCCTACGAGCAGTACTTC.

The rearrangement joins TRBV19 to TRBJ1-1, with D perhaps matching TRBD1 (6 bases). This CDR3 is 16 amino acids long. The V end lost 2 bases, the J end lost 5 bases, and 18 bases lay between the germline ends. Germline assignment: CDR1 LNHDA and CDR2 SQIVND (reference sequence). The CDR3 loop reads CASSISTGSVSTEAFF. In nucleotides, the CDR3 is TGTGCCAGTAGTATATCGACAGGTTCGGTTTCTACTGAAGCTTTCTTT.

This sequence joins TRBV6-1 and TRBJ1-5, with 9 bases that match TRBD1. Looked up from germline, CDR1 is MNHNS and CDR2 is SASEGT. This CDR3 region has 15 residues. V lost 1 base to trimming and J lost 4 bases; unmatched junction nucleotides: 2. CDR3 region: CASSEGDRANQPQHF. CDR3 nucleotides: TGTGCCAGCAGTGAAGGGGACAGGGCAAATCAGCCCCAGCATTTT.

This chain joins TRBV25-1 and TRBJ1-4; no reliable D call. In germline, CDR1 is MGHDK, CDR2 SYGVNS. V lost 1 base and J lost 1, with 7 bases in between. The CDR3 is 15 amino acids. CDR3 loop: CASSEWEVTNEKLFF. CDR3 in DNA: TGTGCCAGCAGTGAATGGGAGGTAACTAATGAAAAACTGTTTTTT.

CDR3 in DNA: TGTGCCAGCTCACCCGCGACAGGGAAACAGCCCCAGCATTTT. Protein sequence: CASSPATGKQPQHF. The chain has TRBV18 and TRBJ1-5, with TRBD1 identical over 7 bases. Trimming removed 3 bases from V and 7 bases from J; junction bases left unmatched: 6. The CDR3 has 14 residues. CDR1 and CDR2 from the germline V gene are KGHSH and LQKENI.